A selection of T cell receptor beta chains follows, all from one sample in a study of ipilimumab plus nivolumab after autologous stem cell transplantation. Assay: immunoSEQ multiplex PCR; the TCRdb copy retains only in-frame clones and omits some. Here the sample spans some 9,800 clones, approximately 72% being singletons. Specimen: PBMCs, collected in a trial of ipilimumab plus nivolumab as post-transplant consolidation. Receptors were obtained from a male donor with diffuse large B-cell lymphoma. The CDR3 runs from the conserved cysteine through the conserved F or W. D genes are given only for firm matches. The size of a clone is reported for some rows only, either as once, few or many, or as a class for expanded clones.

clone_size	v_call	d_call	j_call	cdr3_nt	cdr3_aa
-	TRBV9	-	TRBJ1-4	TGTGCCAGCAGCGTTTTTGGGGGCGGTAATGAAAAACTGTTTTTT	CASSVFGGGNEKLFF
-	TRBV14	-	TRBJ2-2	TGTGCCAGCAGCCAATATGGGGAGCTGTTTTTT	CASSQYGELFF
-	TRBV7-9	-	TRBJ1-4	TGTGCCAGCAGCCCAGAGGGGGGGTTGGCTGAAAAACTGTTTTTT	CASSPEGGLAEKLFF
-	TRBV27	-	TRBJ2-7	TGTGCCAGCAGTTCAAGACGGGGGTTTGAGCAGTACTTC	CASSSRRGFEQYF
once	TRBV6-6	-	TRBJ2-2	TGTGCCAGCAGTTTAATGGGTTTAAGCGGGGAGCTGTTTTTT	CASSLMGLSGELFF
-	TRBV19	TRBD1	TRBJ1-1	TGTGCCAGTAGTCCGGGACAGGAAGATCGGTACACTGAAGCTTTCTTT	CASSPGQEDRYTEAFF
-	TRBV5-1	-	TRBJ2-2	TGCGCCAGCACCCTTGGAATGGGCAGACCCACCCAGAACACCGGGGAGCTGTTTTTT	CASTLGMGRPTQNTGELFF
-	TRBV4-1	-	TRBJ2-2	TGCGCCAGCAGCTTACGGGGGGCTGAGGTCACCGGGGAGCTGTTTTTT	CASSLRGAEVTGELFF
-	TRBV28	-	TRBJ2-2	TGTGCCAGCAGTTTAGGGTGGGGGCCCGGGGAGCTGTTTTTT	CASSLGWGPGELFF
-	TRBV10-3	-	TRBJ2-2	TGTGCCATCAGTTTCCTAGCTACCGGGGAGCTGTTTTTT	CAISFLATGELFF
-	TRBV27	-	TRBJ2-1	TGTGCCAGCAGTTTATACGGGGCCCCCTACAATGAGCAGTTCTTC	CASSLYGAPYNEQFF
-	TRBV5-4	-	TRBJ1-6	TGTGCCAGCAGCTTGGACGCCAGTATTCGTAATTCACCCCTCCACTTT	CASSLDASIRNSPLHF
-	TRBV28	-	TRBJ1-3	TGTGCCAGCAACTTGGGAACAAGGAACACCATATATTTT	CASNLGTRNTIYF
-	TRBV27	-	TRBJ1-2	TGTGCCAGCAGTTTACAGGGTACCTATGGCTACACCTTC	CASSLQGTYGYTF
-	TRBV11-3	TRBD1	TRBJ1-5	TGTGCCAGCAGCTCCTCAGGGGGCGGTCAGCCCCAGCATTTT	CASSSSGGGQPQHF
-	TRBV7-6	-	TRBJ1-1	TGTGCCAGCAGCTTAATCGCGGCAGCGCCTCGGGAAGCTTTCTTT	CASSLIAAAPREAFF
few	TRBV6-1	-	TRBJ2-7	TGTGCCAGCAGTGAAATCGGCAGCGCCTACGAGCAGTACTTC	CASSEIGSAYEQYF
few	TRBV11-2	TRBD2	TRBJ2-7	TGTGCCAGCAGCTCCCAGACGACGACTAGCGGGGGAGGAACCTACGAGCAGTACTTC	CASSSQTTTSGGGTYEQYF
-	TRBV7-9	-	TRBJ1-1	TGTGCCAGCAGATCAGGGGTCTCCGGTGAAGCTTTCTTT	CASRSGVSGEAFF
-	TRBV18	TRBD2	TRBJ2-1	TGTGCCAGCTCACCATTAGCGGGGGGCTACAATGAGCAGTTCTTC	CASSPLAGGYNEQFF
few	TRBV9	-	TRBJ1-4	TGTGCCAGCAGCGTAGGGTGGGGGACAAAACTGTTTTTT	CASSVGWGTKLFF
-	TRBV6-1	-	TRBJ1-4	TGTGCCAGCCATTCGCTACAGACGTCTAATGAAAAACTGTTTTTT	CASHSLQTSNEKLFF
-	TRBV5-1	TRBD1	TRBJ1-6	TGCGCCAGCAGCTCCAAACTGACAGGGGGCAACAATTCACCCCTCCACTTT	CASSSKLTGGNNSPLHF
-	TRBV5-4	-	TRBJ2-1	TGTGCCAGCAATAAACCCGGGAACAATGAGCAGTTCTTC	CASNKPGNNEQFF
medium-sized	TRBV5-1	TRBD2	TRBJ2-7	TGCGCCAGCAGTTGGACTAGCGGGGCCACGGCCCCCTACGAGCAGTACTTC	CASSWTSGATAPYEQYF
-	TRBV18	-	TRBJ2-7	TGTGCCAGCTCCCCGGGGGGCCCCTACGAGCAGTACTTC	CASSPGGPYEQYF
-	TRBV7-2	-	TRBJ2-7	TGTGCCAGCAGCTGGGACACCTCAACCTACGAGCAGTACTTC	CASSWDTSTYEQYF
-	TRBV27	-	TRBJ1-1	TGTGCCAGCAGTTTATCCCCGGGGGCCAACACTGAAGCTTTCTTT	CASSLSPGANTEAFF
-	TRBV16	-	TRBJ1-5	TGTGCCAGCAGCCTGGGGGCAAGCAATCAGCCCCAGCATTTT	CASSLGASNQPQHF
-	TRBV11-3	-	TRBJ2-7	TGTGCCAGCAGCGCCGACGGCGAGCAGTACTTC	CASSADGEQYF
-	TRBV4-1	-	TRBJ2-2	TGCGCCAGCAGCCAAGTAACCCGGTTAGGGGGGGGCGGGGAGCTGTTTTTT	CASSQVTRLGGGGELFF
-	TRBV7-2	TRBD2	TRBJ2-7	TGTGCCAGCAGCTTGCGGCTAGCGGGGGCCTACGAGCAGTACTTC	CASSLRLAGAYEQYF
few	TRBV7-9	TRBD1	TRBJ2-1	TGTGCCAGCAGCTCACTGTCAGGGGGAACCATCGTGCAGTTCTTC	CASSSLSGGTIVQFF
-	TRBV6-5	-	TRBJ2-4	TGTGCCAGCAGTTCCCCCGCCCTAGCCAAAAACATTCAGTACTTC	CASSSPALAKNIQYF
once	TRBV15	TRBD1	TRBJ2-3	TGTGCCACCACTGCGGACAGGGGGGTCACAGATACGCAGTATTTT	CATTADRGVTDTQYF
-	TRBV11-2	-	TRBJ2-3	TGTGCCAGCAGCTTGAGGGGGGCGGATACGCAGTATTTT	CASSLRGADTQYF
-	TRBV27	TRBD1	TRBJ1-1	TGTGCCAGCAGTCTAGGGACAGAGCGGAACACTGAAGCTTTCTTT	CASSLGTERNTEAFF
-	TRBV5-1	TRBD1	TRBJ1-1	TGCGCCAGCAGCTTGGTGGGACAGGGGAGGACTGAAGCTTTCTTT	CASSLVGQGRTEAFF
-	TRBV5-1	-	TRBJ1-1	TGCGCCAGCAGCTTGGTGCAGGGCGGCACTGAAGCTTTCTTT	CASSLVQGGTEAFF
-	TRBV29-1	-	TRBJ2-5	TGCAGCGTTGCATCCGGAGAGACCCAGTACTTC	CSVASGETQYF
-	TRBV11-2	TRBD2	TRBJ2-1	TGTGCCAGCAGCTTAGAGCGGGGGGGCACTCATGAGCAGTTCTTC	CASSLERGGTHEQFF
-	TRBV10-3	-	TRBJ2-7	TGTGCCATCAGGCTGGACAACTCCTACGAGCAGTACTTC	CAIRLDNSYEQYF
-	TRBV4-1	-	TRBJ1-5	TGCGCCAGCAGCCAAGATGGAGGAATCGGCAATCAGCCCCAGCATTTT	CASSQDGGIGNQPQHF
-	TRBV19	TRBD1	TRBJ1-6	TGTGCCAGTACGGGACAGGGCTATTCACCCCTCCACTTT	CASTGQGYSPLHF
once	TRBV5-1	TRBD2	TRBJ2-6	TGCGCCAGCAGCTGGGGGGGTAACGCATTATCTGGGGCCAACGTCCTGACTTTC	CASSWGGNALSGANVLTF
-	TRBV6-1	-	TRBJ1-6	TGTGCCAGTTCTGGCTCCTATAATTCACCCCTCCACTTT	CASSGSYNSPLHF
few	TRBV6-6	-	TRBJ1-6	TGTGCCAGCAGTTACTCGATCGTAGGGCCCCTCCACTTT	CASSYSIVGPLHF
-	TRBV7-2	TRBD1	TRBJ1-4	TGTGCCAGCAGCCTAACCGGGACAGGGAATGAAAAACTGTTTTTT	CASSLTGTGNEKLFF
few	TRBV4-1	TRBD2	TRBJ2-3	TGCGCCAGCAGCCCCACTAGCGGGGGTTCTAGCACAGATACGCAGTATTTT	CASSPTSGGSSTDTQYF
-	TRBV6-5	TRBD2	TRBJ2-7	TGTGCCAGCAGTTATGCGCGCGGGGGAACCTACGAGCAGTACTTC	CASSYARGGTYEQYF
-	TRBV9	TRBD2	TRBJ2-7	TGTGCCAGCAGCGTGGGGGGGATCAGCGAGCAGTACTTC	CASSVGGISEQYF
-	TRBV6-5	-	TRBJ1-1	TGTGCCAGCAGTCCCATGACAGCTGGGCTAGGTGAAGCTTTCTTT	CASSPMTAGLGEAFF
-	TRBV6-5	-	TRBJ1-1	TGTGCCAGCAGTTACCGCCCCTACACTGAAGCTTTCTTT	CASSYRPYTEAFF
-	TRBV13	-	TRBJ1-6	TGTGCCAGCAGCTCCCGGAGCTCCTATAATTCACCCCTCCACTTT	CASSSRSSYNSPLHF
-	TRBV5-1	-	TRBJ2-7	TGCGCCAGCAGCTCCGGGGGGACAATCTCCTACGAGCAGTACTTC	CASSSGGTISYEQYF
-	TRBV6-5	TRBD2	TRBJ2-5	TGTGCCAGCAGTTACTCTCCGGGGGGAGGGGAGACCCAGTACTTC	CASSYSPGGGETQYF
-	TRBV28	-	TRBJ2-7	TGTGCCGGCAGATTCATGCAGGCCTCCTACGAGCAGTACTTC	CAGRFMQASYEQYF